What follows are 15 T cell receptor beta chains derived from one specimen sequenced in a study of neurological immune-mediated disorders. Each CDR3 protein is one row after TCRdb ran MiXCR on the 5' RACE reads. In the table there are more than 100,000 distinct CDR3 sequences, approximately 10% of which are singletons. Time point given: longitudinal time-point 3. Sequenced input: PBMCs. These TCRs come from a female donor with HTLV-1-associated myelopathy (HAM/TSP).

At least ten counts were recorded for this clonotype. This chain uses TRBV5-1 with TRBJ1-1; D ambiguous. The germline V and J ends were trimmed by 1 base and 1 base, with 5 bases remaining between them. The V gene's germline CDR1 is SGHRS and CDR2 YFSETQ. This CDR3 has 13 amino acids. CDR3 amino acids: CASSLIGNTEAFF. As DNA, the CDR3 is TGCGCCAGCAGCTTGATAGGGAACACTGAAGCTTTCTTT.

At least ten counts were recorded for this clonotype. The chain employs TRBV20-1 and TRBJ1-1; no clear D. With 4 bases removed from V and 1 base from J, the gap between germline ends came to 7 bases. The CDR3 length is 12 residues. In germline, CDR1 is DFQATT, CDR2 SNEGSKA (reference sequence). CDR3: CSAMRGNTEAFF. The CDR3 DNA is TGCAGTGCTATGCGGGGGAACACTGAAGCTTTCTTT.

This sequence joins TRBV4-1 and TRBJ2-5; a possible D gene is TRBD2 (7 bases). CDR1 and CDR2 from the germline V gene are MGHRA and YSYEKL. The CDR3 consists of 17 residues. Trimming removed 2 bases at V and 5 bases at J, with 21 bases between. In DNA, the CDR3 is TGCGCCAGCAGCCAAAAAGGAGAGGGGGGGCTCGTCGAGACCCAGTACTTC. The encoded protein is CASSQKGEGGLVETQYF.

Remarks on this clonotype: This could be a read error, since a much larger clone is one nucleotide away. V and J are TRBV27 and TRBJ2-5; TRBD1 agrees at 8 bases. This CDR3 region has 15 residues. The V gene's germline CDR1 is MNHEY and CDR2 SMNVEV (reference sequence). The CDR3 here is CASRDRENRQEIQYF. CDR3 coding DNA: TGTGCCAGCAGGGACAGGGAAAATAGGCAAGAGATCCAGTACTTC.

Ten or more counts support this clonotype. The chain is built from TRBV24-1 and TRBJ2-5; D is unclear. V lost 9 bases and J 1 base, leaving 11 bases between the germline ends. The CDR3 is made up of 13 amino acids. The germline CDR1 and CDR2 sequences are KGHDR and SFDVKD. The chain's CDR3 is CATAGSVQETQYF. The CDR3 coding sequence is TGTGCCACCGCTGGATCCGTCCAAGAGACCCAGTACTTC.

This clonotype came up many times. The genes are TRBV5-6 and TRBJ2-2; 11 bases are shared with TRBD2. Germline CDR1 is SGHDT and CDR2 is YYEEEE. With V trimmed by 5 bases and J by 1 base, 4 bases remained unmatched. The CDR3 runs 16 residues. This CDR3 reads CASSSGLAGNTGELFF. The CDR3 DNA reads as TGTGCCAGCAGTTCCGGACTAGCGGGGAACACCGGGGAGCTGTTTTTT.

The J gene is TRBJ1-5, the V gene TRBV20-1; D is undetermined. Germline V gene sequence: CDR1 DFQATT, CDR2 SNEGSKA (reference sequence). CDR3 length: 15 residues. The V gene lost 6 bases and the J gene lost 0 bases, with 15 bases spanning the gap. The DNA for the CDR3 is TGCAGTGCCGCAAGTGGCGGATATAGCAATCAGCCCCAGCATTTT. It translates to CSAASGGYSNQPQHF.

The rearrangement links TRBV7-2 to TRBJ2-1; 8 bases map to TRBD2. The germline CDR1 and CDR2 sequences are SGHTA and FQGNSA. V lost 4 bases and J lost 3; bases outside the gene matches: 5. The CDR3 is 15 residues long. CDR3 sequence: CASSSSGGFYNEQFF. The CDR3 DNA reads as TGTGCCAGCAGCTCAAGCGGGGGTTTCTACAATGAGCAGTTCTTC.

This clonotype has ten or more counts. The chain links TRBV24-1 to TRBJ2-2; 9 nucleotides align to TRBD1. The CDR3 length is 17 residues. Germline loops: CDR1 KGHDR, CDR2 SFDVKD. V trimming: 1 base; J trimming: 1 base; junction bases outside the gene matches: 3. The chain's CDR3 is CATSDFPGQGNTGELFF. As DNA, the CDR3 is TGTGCCACCAGTGATTTTCCGGGACAGGGGAACACCGGGGAGCTGTTTTTT.

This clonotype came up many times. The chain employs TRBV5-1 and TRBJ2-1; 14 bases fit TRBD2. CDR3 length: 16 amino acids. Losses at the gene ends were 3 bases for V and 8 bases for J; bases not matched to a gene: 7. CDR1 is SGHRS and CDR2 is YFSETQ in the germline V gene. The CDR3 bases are TGCGCCAGCAGCTACTATGGGGGACTAGCGGGGGATGAGCAGTTCTTC. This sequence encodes CASSYYGGLAGDEQFF.

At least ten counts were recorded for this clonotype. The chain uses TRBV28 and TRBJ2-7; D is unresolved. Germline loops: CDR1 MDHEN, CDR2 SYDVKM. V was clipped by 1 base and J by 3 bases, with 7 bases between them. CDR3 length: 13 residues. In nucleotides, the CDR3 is TGTGCCAGCAGTTTATTCTTGGGCTACGAGCAGTACTTC. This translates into CASSLFLGYEQYF.

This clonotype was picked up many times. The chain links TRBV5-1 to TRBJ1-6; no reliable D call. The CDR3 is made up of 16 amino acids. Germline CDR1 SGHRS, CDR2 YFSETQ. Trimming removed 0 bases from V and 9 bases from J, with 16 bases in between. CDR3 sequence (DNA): TGCGCCAGCAGCTTGGTAGGCGGTCGGGGAAGTTCACCCCTCCACTTT. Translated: CASSLVGGRGSSPLHF.

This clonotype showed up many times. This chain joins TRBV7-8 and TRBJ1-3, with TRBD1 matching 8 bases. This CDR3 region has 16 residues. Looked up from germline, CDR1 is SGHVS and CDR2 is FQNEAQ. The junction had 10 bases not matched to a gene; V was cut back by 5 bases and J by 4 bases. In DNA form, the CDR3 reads TGTGCCAGCAGCCTCCAGGGGGCCGTGGAAGGAAACACCATATATTTT. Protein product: CASSLQGAVEGNTIYF.

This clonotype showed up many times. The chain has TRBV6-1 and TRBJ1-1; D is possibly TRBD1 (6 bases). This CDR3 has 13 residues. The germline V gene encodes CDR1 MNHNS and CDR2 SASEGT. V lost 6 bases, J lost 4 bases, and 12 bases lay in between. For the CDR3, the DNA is TGTGCCAGCAGCGGGGGCGAGGGCACTGAAGCTTTCTTT. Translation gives CASSGGEGTEAFF.

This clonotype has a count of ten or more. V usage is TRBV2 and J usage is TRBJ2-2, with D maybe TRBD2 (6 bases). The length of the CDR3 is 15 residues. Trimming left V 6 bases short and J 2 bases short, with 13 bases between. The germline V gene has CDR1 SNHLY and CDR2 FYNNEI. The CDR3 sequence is CASRAGTSNTGELFF. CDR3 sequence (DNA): TGTGCCAGCAGGGCGGGGACTTCAAACACCGGGGAGCTGTTTTTT.